This TCR beta chain comes out of a study of T cells in Graves' hyperthyroidism and ophthalmopathy. Looking at the study overall: The initial diagnosis was the point when peripheral blood was collected, ahead of any treatment.

This clonotype has ten or more counts. Its specificity is unknown. Germline CDR1 is DFQATT and CDR2 is SNEGSKA (reference sequence). The CDR3 is 15 residues long. Study-level results: Prediction of ophthalmopathy progression came a median roughly 7.1 months pre-onset.

Researchers took RNA transcripts and amplified the TCR beta CDR3 regions from them. The HTBI primer set served for first-round RT-PCR of the TCR CDR3. TCRdb processed the multiplex PCR reads anew with MiXCR; each CDR3 protein has one entry. This table has around 210,000 distinct CDR3 sequences, less than 20% appearing once. The receptor comes from a woman aged 45 to 65 with Graves' hyperthyroidism. The sequencing input was blood. The chain couples TRBV20-1 to TRBJ2-1; D is undetermined. The CDR3 coding sequence is TGCAGCGCCACCAAAGAAGCTGCCTCCTACAATGAGCAGTTCTTC. It specifies CSATKEAASYNEQFF.